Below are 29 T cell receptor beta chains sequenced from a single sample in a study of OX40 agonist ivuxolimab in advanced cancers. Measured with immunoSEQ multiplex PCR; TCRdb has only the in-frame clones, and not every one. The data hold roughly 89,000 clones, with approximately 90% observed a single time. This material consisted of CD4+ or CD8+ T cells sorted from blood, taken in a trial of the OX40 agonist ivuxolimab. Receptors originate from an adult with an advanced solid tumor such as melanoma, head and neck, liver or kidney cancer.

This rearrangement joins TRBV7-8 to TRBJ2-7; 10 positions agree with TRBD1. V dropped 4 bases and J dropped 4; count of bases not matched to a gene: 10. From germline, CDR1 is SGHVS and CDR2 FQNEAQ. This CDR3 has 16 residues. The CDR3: CASSYAPGQGRYEQYF. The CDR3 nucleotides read TGTGCCAGCAGCTACGCTCCGGGACAGGGGAGGTACGAGCAGTACTTC.

The CDR3 DNA sequence: TGTGCCAGCACCCCTGCCGGGACACGGAATGAAAAACTGTTTTTT. Residues: CASTPAGTRNEKLFF. The rearrangement uses TRBV6-5 and TRBJ1-4; perhaps TRBD1 as D (6 bases). Germline values: CDR1 MNHEY, CDR2 SVGAGI. Trimming stripped 7 bases from V and 5 bases from J, with 17 bases between. The CDR3 loop spans 15 amino acids.

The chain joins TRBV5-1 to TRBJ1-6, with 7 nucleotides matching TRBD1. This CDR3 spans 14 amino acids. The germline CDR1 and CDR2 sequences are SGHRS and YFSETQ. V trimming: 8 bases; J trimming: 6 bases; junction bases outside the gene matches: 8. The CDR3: CASTPGQPNSPLHF. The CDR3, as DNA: TGCGCCAGTACTCCGGGACAGCCTAATTCACCCCTCCACTTT. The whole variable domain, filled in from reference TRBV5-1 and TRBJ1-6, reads KAGVTQTPRYLIKTRGQQVTLSCSPISGHRSVSWYQQTPGQGLQFLFEYFSETQRNKGNFPGRFSGRQFSNSRSEMNVSTLELGDSALYLCASTPGQPNSPLHFGNGTRLTVT.

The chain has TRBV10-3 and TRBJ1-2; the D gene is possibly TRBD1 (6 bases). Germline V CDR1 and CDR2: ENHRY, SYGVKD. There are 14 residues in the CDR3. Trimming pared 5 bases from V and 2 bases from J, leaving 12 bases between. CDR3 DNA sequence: TGTGCCATCAGTAACCTACAGGGAAACTATGGCTACACCTTC. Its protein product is CAISNLQGNYGYTF.

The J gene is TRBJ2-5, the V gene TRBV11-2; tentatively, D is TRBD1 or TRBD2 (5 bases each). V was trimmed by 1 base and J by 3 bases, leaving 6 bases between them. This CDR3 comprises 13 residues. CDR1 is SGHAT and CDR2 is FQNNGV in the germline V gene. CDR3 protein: CASSLGGKETQYF. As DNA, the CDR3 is TGTGCCAGCAGCTTAGGGGGGAAAGAGACCCAGTACTTC.

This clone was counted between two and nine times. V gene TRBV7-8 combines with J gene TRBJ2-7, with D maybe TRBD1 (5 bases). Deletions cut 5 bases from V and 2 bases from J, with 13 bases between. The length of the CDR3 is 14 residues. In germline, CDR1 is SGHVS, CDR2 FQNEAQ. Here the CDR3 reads CASSLQGNPYEQYF. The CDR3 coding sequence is TGTGCCAGCAGCCTCCAGGGAAACCCCTACGAGCAGTACTTC.

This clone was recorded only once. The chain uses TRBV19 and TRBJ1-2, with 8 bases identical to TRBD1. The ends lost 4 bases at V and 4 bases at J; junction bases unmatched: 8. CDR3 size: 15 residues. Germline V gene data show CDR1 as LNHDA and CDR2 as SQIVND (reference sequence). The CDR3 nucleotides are TGTGCCAGTAGTAAAAACTCAGGGGGCTCCTATGGCTACACCTTC. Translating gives CASSKNSGGSYGYTF.

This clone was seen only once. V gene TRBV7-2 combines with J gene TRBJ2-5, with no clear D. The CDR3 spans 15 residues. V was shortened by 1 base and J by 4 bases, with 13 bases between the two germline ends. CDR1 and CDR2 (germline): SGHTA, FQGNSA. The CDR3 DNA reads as TGTGCCAGCAGCTTAGACCTACACGAGGTAGAGACCCAGTACTTC. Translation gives CASSLDLHEVETQYF. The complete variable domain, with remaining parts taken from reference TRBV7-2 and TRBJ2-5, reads GAGVSQSPSNKVTEKGKDVELRCDPISGHTALYWYRQSLGQGLEFLIYFQGNSAPDKSGLPSDRFSAERTGGSVSTLTIQRTQQEDSAVYLCASSLDLHEVETQYFGPGTRLLVL.

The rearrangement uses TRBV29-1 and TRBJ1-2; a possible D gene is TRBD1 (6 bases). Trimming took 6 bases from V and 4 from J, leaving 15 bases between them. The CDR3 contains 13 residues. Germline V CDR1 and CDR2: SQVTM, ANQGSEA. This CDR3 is CSVSVGASYGYTF. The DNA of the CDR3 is TGCAGCGTGTCAGTGGGGGCAAGCTATGGCTACACCTTC.

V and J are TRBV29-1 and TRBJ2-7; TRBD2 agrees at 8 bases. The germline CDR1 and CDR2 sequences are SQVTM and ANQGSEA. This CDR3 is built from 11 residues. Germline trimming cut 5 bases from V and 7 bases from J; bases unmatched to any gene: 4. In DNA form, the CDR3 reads TGCAGCGTTTCTTTAGCGGGAGAGCAGTACTTC. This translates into CSVSLAGEQYF.

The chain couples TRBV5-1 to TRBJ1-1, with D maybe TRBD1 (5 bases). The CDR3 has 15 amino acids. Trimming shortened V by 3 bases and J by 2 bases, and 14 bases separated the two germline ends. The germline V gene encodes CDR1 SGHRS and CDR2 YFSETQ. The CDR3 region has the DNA TGCGCCAGCAGCTCAACGGGGGTCGAAAACACTGAAGCTTTCTTT. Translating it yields CASSSTGVENTEAFF.

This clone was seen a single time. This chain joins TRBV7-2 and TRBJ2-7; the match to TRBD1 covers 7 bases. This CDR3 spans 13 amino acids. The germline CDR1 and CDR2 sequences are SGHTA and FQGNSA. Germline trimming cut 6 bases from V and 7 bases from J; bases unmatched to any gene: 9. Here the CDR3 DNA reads TGTGCCAGCAGACCAGGGGGTCCGGGGGAGCAGTACTTC. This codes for CASRPGGPGEQYF. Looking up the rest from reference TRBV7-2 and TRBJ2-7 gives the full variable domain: GAGVSQSPSNKVTEKGKDVELRCDPISGHTALYWYRQSLGQGLEFLIYFQGNSAPDKSGLPSDRFSAERTGGSVSTLTIQRTQQEDSAVYLCASRPGGPGEQYFGPGTRLTVT.

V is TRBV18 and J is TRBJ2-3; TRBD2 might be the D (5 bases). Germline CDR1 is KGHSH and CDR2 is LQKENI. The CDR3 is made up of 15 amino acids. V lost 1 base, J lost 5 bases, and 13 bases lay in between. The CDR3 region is CASSPQAAVGDTQYF. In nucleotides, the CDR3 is TGTGCCAGCTCACCACAAGCGGCAGTGGGAGATACGCAGTATTTT.

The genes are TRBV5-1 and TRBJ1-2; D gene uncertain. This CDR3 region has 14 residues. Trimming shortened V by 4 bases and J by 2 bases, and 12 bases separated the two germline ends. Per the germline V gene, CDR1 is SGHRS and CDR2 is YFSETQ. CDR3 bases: TGCGCCAGCAGCCCGACGGGGTCCAACTATGGCTACACCTTC. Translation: CASSPTGSNYGYTF.

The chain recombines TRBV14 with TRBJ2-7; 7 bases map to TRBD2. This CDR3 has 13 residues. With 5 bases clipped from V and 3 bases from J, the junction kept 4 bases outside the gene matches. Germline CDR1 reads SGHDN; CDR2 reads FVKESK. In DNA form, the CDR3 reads TGTGCCAGCAGCGCGGGACTAAGCTACGAGCAGTACTTC. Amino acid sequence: CASSAGLSYEQYF.

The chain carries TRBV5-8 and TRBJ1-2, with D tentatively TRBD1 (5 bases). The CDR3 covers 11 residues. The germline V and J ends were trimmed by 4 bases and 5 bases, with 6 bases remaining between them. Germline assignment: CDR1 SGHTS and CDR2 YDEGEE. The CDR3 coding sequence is TGTGCCAGCAGCCAGGGTTATGGCTACACCTTC. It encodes CASSQGYGYTF.

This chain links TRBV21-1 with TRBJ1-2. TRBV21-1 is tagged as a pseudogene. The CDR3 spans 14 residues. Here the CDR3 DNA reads TGTGCCAGCAGCAACGGACGCCTGAACTATGGCTACACCTTC. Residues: CASSNGRLNYGYTF.

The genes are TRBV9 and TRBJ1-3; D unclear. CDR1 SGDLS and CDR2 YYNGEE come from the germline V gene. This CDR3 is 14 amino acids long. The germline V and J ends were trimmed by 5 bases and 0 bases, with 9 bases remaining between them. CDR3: CASRPTGSGNTIYF. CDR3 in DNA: TGTGCCAGCAGGCCGACTGGCTCTGGAAACACCATATATTTT.

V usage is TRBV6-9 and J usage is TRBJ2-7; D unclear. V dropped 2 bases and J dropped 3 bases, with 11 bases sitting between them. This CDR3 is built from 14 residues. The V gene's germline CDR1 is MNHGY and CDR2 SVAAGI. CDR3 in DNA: TGTGCCAGCAGTTATCCGAGCCAGGACTACGAGCAGTACTTC. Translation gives CASSYPSQDYEQYF.

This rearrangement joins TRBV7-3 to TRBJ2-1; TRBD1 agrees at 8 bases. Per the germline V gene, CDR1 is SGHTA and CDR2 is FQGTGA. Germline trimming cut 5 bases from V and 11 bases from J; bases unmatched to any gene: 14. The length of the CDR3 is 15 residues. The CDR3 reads CASSPQGATRKQQFF. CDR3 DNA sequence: TGTGCCAGCAGCCCCCAGGGGGCTACGCGAAAACAGCAGTTCTTC.

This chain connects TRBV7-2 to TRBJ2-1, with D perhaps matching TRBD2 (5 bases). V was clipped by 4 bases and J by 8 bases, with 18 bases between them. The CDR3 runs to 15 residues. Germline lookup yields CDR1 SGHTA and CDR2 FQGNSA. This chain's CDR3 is CASSSAGPWPDEQFF. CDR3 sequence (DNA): TGTGCCAGCAGCTCTGCGGGCCCCTGGCCCGATGAGCAGTTCTTC.

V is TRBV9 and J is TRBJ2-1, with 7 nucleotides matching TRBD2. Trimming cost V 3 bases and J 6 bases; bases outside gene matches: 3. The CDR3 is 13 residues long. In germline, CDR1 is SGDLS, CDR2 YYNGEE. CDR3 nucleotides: TGTGCCAGCAGCGCGGGGACTACCAATGAGCAGTTCTTC. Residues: CASSAGTTNEQFF.

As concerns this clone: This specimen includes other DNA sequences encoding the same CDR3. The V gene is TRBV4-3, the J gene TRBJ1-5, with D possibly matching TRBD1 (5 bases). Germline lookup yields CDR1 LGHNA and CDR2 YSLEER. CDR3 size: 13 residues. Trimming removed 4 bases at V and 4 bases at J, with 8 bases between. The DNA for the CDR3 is TGCGCCAGCAGCCTGGGGCAGAATCAGCCCCAGCATTTT. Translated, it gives CASSLGQNQPQHF.

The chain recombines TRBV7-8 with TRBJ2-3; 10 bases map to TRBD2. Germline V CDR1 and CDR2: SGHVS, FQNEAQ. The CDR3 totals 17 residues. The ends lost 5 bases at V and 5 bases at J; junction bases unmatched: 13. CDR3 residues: CASSLGVWLAGEDTQYF. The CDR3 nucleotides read TGTGCCAGCAGCCTAGGGGTTTGGCTAGCGGGAGAAGATACGCAGTATTTT.

CDR3 sequence (DNA): TGCGCCAGCAGTCGCCTTCAGGGAGGAGAGACCCAGTACTTC. This gives the protein CASSRLQGGETQYF. The rearrangement links TRBV5-1 to TRBJ2-5, with TRBD2 as a possible D gene (6 bases). Germline assignment: CDR1 SGHRS and CDR2 YFSETQ. The CDR3 is 14 residues long. V gave up 5 bases and J gave up 4 bases, with 15 bases separating them. Full variable domain (rest looked up from reference TRBV5-1 and TRBJ2-5): KAGVTQTPRYLIKTRGQQVTLSCSPISGHRSVSWYQQTPGQGLQFLFEYFSETQRNKGNFPGRFSGRQFSNSRSEMNVSTLELGDSALYLCASSRLQGGETQYFGPGTRLLVL.

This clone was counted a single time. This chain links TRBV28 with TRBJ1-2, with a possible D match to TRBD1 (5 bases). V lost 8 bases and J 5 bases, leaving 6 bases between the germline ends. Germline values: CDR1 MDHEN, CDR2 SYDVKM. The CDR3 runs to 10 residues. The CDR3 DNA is TGTGCCAGCGGGGGATATGGCTACACCTTC. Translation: CASGGYGYTF.

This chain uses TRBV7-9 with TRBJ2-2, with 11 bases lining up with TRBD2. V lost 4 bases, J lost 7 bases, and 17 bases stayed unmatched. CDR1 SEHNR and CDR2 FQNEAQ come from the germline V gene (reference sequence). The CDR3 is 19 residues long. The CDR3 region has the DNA TGTGCCAGCAGCTCTTCCTCACTAGCGGGAGATTGGTTTGGCGGGGAGCTGTTTTTT. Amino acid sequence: CASSSSSLAGDWFGGELFF.

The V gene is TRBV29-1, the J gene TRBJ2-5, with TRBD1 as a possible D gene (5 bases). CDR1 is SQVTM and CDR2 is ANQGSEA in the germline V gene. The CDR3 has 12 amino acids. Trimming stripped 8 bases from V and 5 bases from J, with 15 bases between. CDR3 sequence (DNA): TGCAGCCATTCGTCTGGGGCCGAGACCCAGTACTTC. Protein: CSHSSGAETQYF.

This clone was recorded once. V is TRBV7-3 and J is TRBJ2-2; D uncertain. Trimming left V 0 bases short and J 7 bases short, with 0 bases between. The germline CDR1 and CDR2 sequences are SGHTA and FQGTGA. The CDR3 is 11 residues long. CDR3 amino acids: CASSLTGELFF. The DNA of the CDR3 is TGTGCCAGCAGCTTAACCGGGGAGCTGTTTTTT. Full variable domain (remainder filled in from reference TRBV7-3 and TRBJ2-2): GAGVSQTPSNKVTEKGKYVELRCDPISGHTALYWYRQSLGQGPEFLIYFQGTGAADDSGLPNDRFFAVRPEGSVSTLKIQRTERGDSAVYLCASSLTGELFFGEGSRLTVL.